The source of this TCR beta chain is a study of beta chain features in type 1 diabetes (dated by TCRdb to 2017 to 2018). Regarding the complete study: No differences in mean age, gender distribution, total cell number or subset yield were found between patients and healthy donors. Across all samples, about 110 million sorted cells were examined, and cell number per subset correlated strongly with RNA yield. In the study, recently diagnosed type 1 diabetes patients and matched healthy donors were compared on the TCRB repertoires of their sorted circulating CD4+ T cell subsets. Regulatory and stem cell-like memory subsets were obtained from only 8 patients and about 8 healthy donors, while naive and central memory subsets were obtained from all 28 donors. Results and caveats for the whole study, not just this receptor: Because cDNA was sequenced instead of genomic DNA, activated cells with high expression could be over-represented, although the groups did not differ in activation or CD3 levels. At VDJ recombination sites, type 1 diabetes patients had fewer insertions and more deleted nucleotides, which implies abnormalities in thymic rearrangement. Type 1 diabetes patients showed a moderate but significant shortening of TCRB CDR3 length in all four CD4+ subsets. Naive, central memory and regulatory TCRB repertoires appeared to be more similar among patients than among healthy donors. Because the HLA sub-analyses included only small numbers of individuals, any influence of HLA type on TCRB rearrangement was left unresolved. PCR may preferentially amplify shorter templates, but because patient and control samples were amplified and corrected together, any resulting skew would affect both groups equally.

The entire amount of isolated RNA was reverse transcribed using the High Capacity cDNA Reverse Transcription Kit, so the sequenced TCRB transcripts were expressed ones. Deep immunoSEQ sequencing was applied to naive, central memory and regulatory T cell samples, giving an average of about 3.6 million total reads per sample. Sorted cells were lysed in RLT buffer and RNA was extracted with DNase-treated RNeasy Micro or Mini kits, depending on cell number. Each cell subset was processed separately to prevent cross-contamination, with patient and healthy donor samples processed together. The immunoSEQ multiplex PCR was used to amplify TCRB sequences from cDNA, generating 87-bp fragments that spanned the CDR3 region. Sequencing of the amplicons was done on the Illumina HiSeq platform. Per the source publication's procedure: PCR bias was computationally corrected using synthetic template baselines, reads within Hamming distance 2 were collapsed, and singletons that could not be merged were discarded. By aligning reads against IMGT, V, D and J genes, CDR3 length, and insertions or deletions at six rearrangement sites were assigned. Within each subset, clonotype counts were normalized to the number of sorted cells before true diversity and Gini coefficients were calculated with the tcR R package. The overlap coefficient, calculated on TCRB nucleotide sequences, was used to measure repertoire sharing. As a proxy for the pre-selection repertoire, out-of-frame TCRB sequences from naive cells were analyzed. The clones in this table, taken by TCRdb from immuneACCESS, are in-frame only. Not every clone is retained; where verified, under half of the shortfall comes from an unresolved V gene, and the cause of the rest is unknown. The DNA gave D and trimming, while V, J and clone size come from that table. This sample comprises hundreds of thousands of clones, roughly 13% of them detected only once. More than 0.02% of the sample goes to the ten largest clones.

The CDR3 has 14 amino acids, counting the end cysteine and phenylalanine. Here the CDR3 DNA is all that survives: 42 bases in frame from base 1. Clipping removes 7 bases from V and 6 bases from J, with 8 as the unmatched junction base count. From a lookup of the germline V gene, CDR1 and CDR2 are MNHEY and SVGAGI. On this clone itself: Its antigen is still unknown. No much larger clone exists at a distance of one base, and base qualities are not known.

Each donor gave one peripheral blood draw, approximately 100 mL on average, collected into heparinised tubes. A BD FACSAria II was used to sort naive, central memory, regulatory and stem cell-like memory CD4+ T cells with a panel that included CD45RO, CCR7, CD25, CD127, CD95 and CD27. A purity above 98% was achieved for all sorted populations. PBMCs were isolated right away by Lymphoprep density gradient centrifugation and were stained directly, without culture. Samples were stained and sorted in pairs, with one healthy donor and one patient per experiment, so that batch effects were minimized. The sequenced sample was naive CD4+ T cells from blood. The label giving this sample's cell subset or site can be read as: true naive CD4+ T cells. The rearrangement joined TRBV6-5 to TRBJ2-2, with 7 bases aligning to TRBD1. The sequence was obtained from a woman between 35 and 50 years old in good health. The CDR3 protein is CASKLNRGSGELFF. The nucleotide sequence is TGTGCCAGCAAACTTAACAGGGGATCCGGGGAGCTGTTTTTT.